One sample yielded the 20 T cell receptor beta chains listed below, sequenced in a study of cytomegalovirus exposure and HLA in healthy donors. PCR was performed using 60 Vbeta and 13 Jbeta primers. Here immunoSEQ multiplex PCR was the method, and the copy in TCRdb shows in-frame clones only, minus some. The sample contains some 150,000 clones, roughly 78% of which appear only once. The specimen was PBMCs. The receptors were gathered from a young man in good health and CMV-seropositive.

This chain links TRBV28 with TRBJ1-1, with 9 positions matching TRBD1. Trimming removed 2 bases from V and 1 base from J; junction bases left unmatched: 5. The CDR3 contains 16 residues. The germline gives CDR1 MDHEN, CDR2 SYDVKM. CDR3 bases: TGTGCCAGCAGTTTAGGGACAGGGAGGCAGAACACTGAAGCTTTCTTT. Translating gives CASSLGTGRQNTEAFF.

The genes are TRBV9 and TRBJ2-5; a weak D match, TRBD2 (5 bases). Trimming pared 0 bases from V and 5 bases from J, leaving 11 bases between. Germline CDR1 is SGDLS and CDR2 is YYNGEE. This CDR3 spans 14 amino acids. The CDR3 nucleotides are TGTGCCAGCAGCGTAGCTAGCAACATGGAGACCCAGTACTTC. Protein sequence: CASSVASNMETQYF. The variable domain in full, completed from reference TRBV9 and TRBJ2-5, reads DSGVTQTPKHLITATGQRVTLRCSPRSGDLSVYWYQQSLDQGLQFLIQYYNGEERAKGNILERFSAQQFPDLHSELNLSSLELGDSALYFCASSVASNMETQYFGPGTRLLVL.

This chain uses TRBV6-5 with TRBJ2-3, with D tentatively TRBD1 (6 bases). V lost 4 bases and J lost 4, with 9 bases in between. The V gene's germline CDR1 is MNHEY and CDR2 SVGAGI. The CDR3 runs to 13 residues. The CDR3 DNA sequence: TGTGCCAGCAGTTCCCAGGGGCCAGATACGCAGTATTTT. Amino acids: CASSSQGPDTQYF.

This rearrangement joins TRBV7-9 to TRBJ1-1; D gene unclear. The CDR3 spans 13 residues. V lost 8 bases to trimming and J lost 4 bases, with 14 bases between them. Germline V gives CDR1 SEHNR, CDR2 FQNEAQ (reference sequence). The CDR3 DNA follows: TGTGCCAGCGGAGATCGGATGAGCACTGAAGCTTTCTTT. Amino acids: CASGDRMSTEAFF.

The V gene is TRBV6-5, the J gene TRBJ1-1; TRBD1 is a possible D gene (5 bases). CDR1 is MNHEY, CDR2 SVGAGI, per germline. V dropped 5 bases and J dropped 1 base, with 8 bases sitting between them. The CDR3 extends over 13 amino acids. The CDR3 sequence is CASSPTGNTEAFF. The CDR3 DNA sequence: TGTGCCAGCAGTCCAACAGGGAACACTGAAGCTTTCTTT.

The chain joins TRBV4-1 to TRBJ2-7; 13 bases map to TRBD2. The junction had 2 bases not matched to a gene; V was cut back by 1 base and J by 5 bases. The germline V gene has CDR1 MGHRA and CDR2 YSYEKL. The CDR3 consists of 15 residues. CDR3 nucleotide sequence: TGCGCCAGCAGCCAAGTGACTAGCGGGAGGCACGAGCAGTACTTC. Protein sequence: CASSQVTSGRHEQYF.

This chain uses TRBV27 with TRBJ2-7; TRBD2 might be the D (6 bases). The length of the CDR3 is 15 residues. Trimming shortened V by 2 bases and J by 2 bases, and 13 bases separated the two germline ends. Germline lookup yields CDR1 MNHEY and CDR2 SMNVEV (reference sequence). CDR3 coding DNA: TGTGCCAGCAGTTTAACTCCTAGGAGGGCCTACGAGCAGTACTTC. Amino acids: CASSLTPRRAYEQYF.

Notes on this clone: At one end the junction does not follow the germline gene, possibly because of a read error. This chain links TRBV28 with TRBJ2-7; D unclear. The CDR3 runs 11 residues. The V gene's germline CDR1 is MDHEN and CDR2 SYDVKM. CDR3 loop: CASTLERWQYF. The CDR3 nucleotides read TGTGCCAGCACTTTAGAACGGTGGCAGTACTTC.

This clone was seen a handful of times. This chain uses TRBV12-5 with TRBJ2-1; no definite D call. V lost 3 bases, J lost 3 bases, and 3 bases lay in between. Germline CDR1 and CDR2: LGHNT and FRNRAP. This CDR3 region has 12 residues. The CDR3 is CASGLHYNEQFF. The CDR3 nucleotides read TGTGCTAGTGGTTTACACTACAATGAGCAGTTCTTC. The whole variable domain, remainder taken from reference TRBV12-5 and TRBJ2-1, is DARVTQTPRHKVTEMGQEVTMRCQPILGHNTVFWYRQTMMQGLELLAYFRNRAPLDDSGMPKDRFSAEMPDATLATLKIQPSEPRDSAVYFCASGLHYNEQFFGPGTRLTVL.

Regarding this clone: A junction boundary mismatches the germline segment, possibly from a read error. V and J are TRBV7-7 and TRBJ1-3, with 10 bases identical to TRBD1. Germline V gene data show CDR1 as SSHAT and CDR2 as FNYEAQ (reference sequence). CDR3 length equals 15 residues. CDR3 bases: TGTGCTAGCAGCGTGGGACAGGGGATTGGAAACACCATATATTTT. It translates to CASSVGQGIGNTIYF.

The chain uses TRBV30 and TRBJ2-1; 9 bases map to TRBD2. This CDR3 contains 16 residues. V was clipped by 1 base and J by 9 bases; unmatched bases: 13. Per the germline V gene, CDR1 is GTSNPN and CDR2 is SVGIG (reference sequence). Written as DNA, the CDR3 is TGTGCCTGGAGTGAGGGGGGGGCGGGAGGGTTAGGTGAGCAGTTCTTC. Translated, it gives CAWSEGGAGGLGEQFF.

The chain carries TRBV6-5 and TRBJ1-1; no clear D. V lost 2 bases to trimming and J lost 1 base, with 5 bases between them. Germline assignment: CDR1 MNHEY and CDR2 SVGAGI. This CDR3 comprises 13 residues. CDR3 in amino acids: CASSYNRNTEAFF. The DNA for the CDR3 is TGTGCCAGCAGTTACAACAGGAACACTGAAGCTTTCTTT.

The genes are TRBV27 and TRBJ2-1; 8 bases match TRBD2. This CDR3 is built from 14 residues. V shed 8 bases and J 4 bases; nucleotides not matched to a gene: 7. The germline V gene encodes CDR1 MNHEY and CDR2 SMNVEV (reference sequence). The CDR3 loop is CASQRETIYNEQFF. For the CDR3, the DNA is TGTGCCAGCCAGCGGGAGACGATTTACAATGAGCAGTTCTTC.

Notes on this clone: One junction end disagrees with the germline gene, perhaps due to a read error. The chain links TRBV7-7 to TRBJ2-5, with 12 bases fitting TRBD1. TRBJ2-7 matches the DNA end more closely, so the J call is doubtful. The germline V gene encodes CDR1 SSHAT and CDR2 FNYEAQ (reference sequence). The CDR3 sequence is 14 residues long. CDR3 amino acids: CASSPGTGGDEQYF. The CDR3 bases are TGTGCTAGCAGCCCTGGGACAGGGGGCGACGAGCAGTACTTC.

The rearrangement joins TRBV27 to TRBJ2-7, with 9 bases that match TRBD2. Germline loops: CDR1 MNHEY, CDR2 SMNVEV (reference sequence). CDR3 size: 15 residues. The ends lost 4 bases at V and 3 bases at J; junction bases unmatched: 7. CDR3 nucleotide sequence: TGTGCCAGCAGTTGGGGCGGGAGGGGATACTACGAGCAGTACTTC. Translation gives CASSWGGRGYYEQYF.

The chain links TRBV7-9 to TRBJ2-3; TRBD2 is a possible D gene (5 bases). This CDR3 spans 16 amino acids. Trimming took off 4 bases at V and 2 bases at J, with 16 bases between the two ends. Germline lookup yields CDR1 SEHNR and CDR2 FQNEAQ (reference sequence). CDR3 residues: CASSSSREPITDTQYF. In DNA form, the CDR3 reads TGTGCCAGCAGCTCATCCCGGGAACCCATCACAGATACGCAGTATTTT.

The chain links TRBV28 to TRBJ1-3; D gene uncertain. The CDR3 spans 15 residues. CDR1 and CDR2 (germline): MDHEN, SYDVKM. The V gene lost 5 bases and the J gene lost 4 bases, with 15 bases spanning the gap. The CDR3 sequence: CASSAFVRGGNTIYF. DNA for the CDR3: TGTGCCAGCAGTGCCTTTGTTCGGGGAGGAAACACCATATATTTT.

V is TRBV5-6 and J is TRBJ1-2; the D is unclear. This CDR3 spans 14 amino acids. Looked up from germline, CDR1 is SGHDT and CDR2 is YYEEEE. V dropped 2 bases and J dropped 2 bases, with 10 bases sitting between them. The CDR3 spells CASSLGEANYGYTF. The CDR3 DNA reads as TGTGCCAGCAGCTTAGGAGAGGCAAACTATGGCTACACCTTC.

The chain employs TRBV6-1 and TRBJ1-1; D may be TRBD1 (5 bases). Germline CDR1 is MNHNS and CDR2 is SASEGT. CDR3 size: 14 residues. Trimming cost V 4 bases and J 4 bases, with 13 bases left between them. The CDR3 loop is CASSGWEGTTEAFF. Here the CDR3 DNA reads TGTGCCAGCAGTGGGTGGGAGGGGACCACTGAAGCTTTCTTT.

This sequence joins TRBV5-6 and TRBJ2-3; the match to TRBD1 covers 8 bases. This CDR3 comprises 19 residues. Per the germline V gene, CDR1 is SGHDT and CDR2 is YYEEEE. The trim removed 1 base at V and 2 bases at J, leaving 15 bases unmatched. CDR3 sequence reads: CASSLIGVWTGLNTDTQYF. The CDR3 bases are TGTGCCAGCAGCTTGATAGGTGTTTGGACAGGGTTAAACACAGATACGCAGTATTTT.